These T cell receptor beta chains were read from a single sample in a study of shared clonotypes between healthy human individuals. Libraries were prepared by immunoSEQ multiplex PCR; TCRdb keeps only in-frame clonotypes and omits some of them. The sample has roughly 2 million clones, 85% to 95% seen once. Material for sequencing was naive CD4+ T cells sorted from blood. The receptors come from a young man in good health. The conserved cysteine and the conserved F or W are not part of the CDR3 here. The order of the fields is V gene, J gene, CDR3 protein.

>TRBV9|TRBJ2-3
ASSPRPLLSGANQYTDTQY
>TRBV6-5|TRBJ2-7
ASTGGGNEQY
>TRBV27|TRBJ2-2
ASSLGTLNTGELF
>TRBV10-3|TRBJ2-5
ATGGISGESQY
>TRBV27|TRBJ2-5
ASSSISANQETQY
>TRBV5-1|TRBJ2-3
ASSLAGSSTDTQY
>TRBV9|TRBJ2-3
ASSVGTGGTDTQY
>TRBV6-6|TRBJ2-5
ASSYHSGTGETQY
>TRBV5-1|TRBJ2-3
ASSRGTSGRSTDTQY
>TRBV30|TRBJ2-1
AWKDRGGLAGDNEQF
>TRBV27|TRBJ1-6
ASSPRPGQGASYNSPLH
>TRBV18|TRBJ2-3
ASSPTGGGVDTQY
>TRBV7-9|TRBJ2-7
ASSLERGNPYEQY
>TRBV7-3|TRBJ1-1
ASSSRGGTEAF
>TRBV6-5|TRBJ1-4
ASSVTAGEKLF
>TRBV30|TRBJ2-5
AWTHRETQY
>TRBV28|TRBJ1-4
ASSLLQGNEKLF
>TRBV7-2|TRBJ2-4
ASSLGTGSGQNIQY
>TRBV7-6|TRBJ2-2
ASSAPTGELF
>TRBV28|TRBJ1-5
ASRRDSGSQPQH
>TRBV15|TRBJ2-7
ATQEEGGSHEQY
>TRBV28|TRBJ2-5
ASSGGRETQY
>TRBV5-4|TRBJ1-4
ASSRPGEKLF
>TRBV7-2|TRBJ2-1
ASSLVGGGEQF
>TRBV7-2|TRBJ1-2
ASSLVAGAGYGYT
>TRBV19|TRBJ2-5
ASSMWGRGETQY
>TRBV15|TRBJ2-5
ATSTQALETQY
>TRBV6-1|TRBJ1-2
ASSAQGAGRANGYT
>TRBV7-2|TRBJ2-7
ASSPPTYEQY
>TRBV4-1|TRBJ1-4
ASQGYRGGSNEKLF
>TRBV10-3|TRBJ2-5
AIRGDSQETQY
>TRBV6-1|TRBJ2-7
ASSGLYEQY
>TRBV10-2|TRBJ2-2
ASSLSPGELF
>TRBV14|TRBJ2-2
ASSQLLAGELF
>TRBV27|TRBJ2-7
ASSPRGLAGFDEQY
>TRBV6-4|TRBJ2-1
ASSDSGFAYNEQF
>TRBV30|TRBJ2-2
AWSRGKDGELF
>TRBV2|TRBJ1-5
ASSEGRRDRDNQPQH
>TRBV7-9|TRBJ1-2
ASSTRHPSSGYT
>TRBV25-1|TRBJ2-1
ASKAGDHYNEQF
>TRBV2|TRBJ1-1
ASIRTSINTEAF
>TRBV5-1|TRBJ2-7
ASSPGQPRSYEQY
>TRBV9|TRBJ2-1
ASPGVRECNEQF
>TRBV11-2|TRBJ1-2
ASSLIQTGDYGYT
>TRBV19|TRBJ1-5
ASSMGRAIYRPQH
>TRBV19|TRBJ1-2
ASSQDIGSYGYT
>TRBV5-1|TRBJ2-2
ARPPSGGHGELF
>TRBV11-2|TRBJ2-3
ASSLGSTTRTDTQY
>TRBV29-1|TRBJ2-7
SVGWSGNNEQY
>TRBV2|TRBJ2-7
ASRGGQGTYEQY